This TCR beta chain derives from a study of cytomegalovirus exposure and HLA in healthy donors. On this clone itself: Its antigen remains unidentified.

General study points: High specificity and sensitivity for cytomegalovirus status were reported for the classifier.

Primers included in the PCR were 60 Vbeta and 13 Jbeta primers. Data came from immunoSEQ multiplex PCR; TCRdb stores just in-frame clones and leaves some out. The sample comprises 200,000 to 250,000 clones, 82% of which are singletons, and about 3% rests with the top ten. V lost 5 bases and J 6 bases, leaving 16 bases between the germline ends. The CDR3 is 13 amino acids. The germline V gene has CDR1 GTSNPN and CDR2 SVGIG (reference sequence). The clonotype originates from a woman aged 40 to 49 in good health and CMV-seronegative. What was sequenced was PBMCs. This chain connects TRBV30 to TRBJ1-2; maybe TRBD1 (6 bases). This CDR3 reads CAWSITGNHGYTF. CDR3 bases: TGTGCCTGGTCCATTACAGGGAATCATGGCTACACCTTC.